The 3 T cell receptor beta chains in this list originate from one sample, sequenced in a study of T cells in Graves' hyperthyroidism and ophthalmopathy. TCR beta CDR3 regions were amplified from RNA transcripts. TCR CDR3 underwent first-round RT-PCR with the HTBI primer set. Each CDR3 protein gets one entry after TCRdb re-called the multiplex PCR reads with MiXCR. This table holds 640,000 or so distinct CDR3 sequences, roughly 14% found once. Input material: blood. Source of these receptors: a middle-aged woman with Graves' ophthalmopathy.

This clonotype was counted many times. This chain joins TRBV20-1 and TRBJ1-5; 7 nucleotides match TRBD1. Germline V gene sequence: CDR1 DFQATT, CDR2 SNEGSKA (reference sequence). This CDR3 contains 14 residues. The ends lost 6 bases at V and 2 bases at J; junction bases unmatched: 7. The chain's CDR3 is CSALMGTGNQPQHF. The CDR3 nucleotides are TGCAGTGCCCTGATGGGGACAGGCAATCAGCCCCAGCATTTT.

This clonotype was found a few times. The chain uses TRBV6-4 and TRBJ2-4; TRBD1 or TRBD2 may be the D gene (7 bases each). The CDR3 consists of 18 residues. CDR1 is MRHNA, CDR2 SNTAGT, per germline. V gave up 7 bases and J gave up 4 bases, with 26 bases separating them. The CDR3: CASNRGGLPGGQKNIQYF. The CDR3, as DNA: TGTGCCAGCAATCGCGGGGGACTACCCGGGGGACAGAAAAACATTCAGTACTTC.

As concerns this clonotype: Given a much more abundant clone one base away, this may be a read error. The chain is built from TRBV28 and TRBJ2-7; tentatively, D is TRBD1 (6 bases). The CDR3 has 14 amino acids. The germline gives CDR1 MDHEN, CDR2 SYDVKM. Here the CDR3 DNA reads TGTACCAGCAGTACCCCCCGACAGGTCCACGAGCAGTACTTC. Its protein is CTSSTPRQVHEQYF.